This T cell receptor beta chain was documented in a study of blood T cell repertoires in COVID-19. How the authors handled the data: Nucleated cell counts were estimated from reference gene primer amplification. Sequencing used immunoSEQ multiplex PCR; TCRdb keeps in-frame clones, though not all of them. Clonal size and the V and J genes are those of that table, whereas D and trimming came from the DNA. The sample carries 250,000 to 350,000 clones, approximately 85% recorded once. Between the trimmed V and J ends, which lost 0 bases and 4 bases, there was a span of 12 bases. The CDR3 contains 15 residues. Per germline, CDR1 LGHNA and CDR2 YSLEER.

This rearrangement joins TRBV4-3 to TRBJ1-2; no clear D gene. Material for sequencing was peripheral blood. This clonotype was obtained from a human donor with COVID-19, enrolled during active disease. The donor label of this sample is uncertain. CDR3 amino acids: CASSQDDGEGYGYTF. CDR3 nucleotide sequence: TGCGCCAGCAGCCAAGATGACGGAGAGGGCTATGGCTACACCTTC.